These 8 T cell receptor beta chains were sequenced from one sample in a study of graft-versus-host responses after intestinal transplantation. These TCRs' antigens remain unknown. Clones were sequenced by immunoSEQ multiplex PCR, and TCRdb holds only the in-frame ones, with some missing. Seen here are approximately 70,000 clones, over 75% observed once, and the top ten hold 0.39%. Sequencing was performed on unstimulated CD4+ T cells sorted from spleen or lymph node cells, taken before transplant. Every receptor here comes from a human donor who was the organ donor for an intestinal transplant.

The chain couples TRBV21-1 to TRBJ1-5; TRBD1, as called in the table, went unchecked against the DNA. TRBV21-1 is deemed a pseudogene. This CDR3 contains 19 residues. In DNA form, the CDR3 reads TGTGCCAGCAGCAACCGTAGGGGACAGGGGGGTTTAGCGGATCAGCCCCAGCATTTT. The encoded protein is CASSNRRGQGGLADQPQHF.

The rearrangement uses TRBV6-6 and TRBJ1-4; TRBD1 might be the D (5 bases). The CDR3 has 14 amino acids. The V gene lost 7 bases and the J gene lost 6 bases, with 15 bases spanning the gap. Germline assignment: CDR1 MNHNY and CDR2 SVGAGI (reference sequence). The CDR3 DNA follows: TGTGCCAGCAATACGGGGGGATCGCATGAAAAACTGTTTTTT. This translates into CASNTGGSHEKLFF.

This chain uses TRBV27 with TRBJ1-4, with D possibly matching TRBD1 (5 bases). Germline V gives CDR1 MNHEY, CDR2 SMNVEV (reference sequence). With 8 bases removed from V and 3 bases from J, the gap between germline ends came to 19 bases. There are 16 residues in the CDR3. The CDR3 reads CASHPNRRMANEKLFF. The CDR3 DNA sequence: TGTGCCAGCCATCCCAACAGGCGGATGGCTAATGAAAAACTGTTTTTT. The full variable domain, rest sourced from reference TRBV27 and TRBJ1-4, is EAQVTQNPRYLITVTGKKLTVTCSQNMNHEYMSWYRQDPGLGLRQIYYSMNVEVTDKGDVPEGYKVSRKEKRNFPLILESPSPNQTSLYFCASHPNRRMANEKLFFGSGTQLSVL.

The rearrangement joins TRBV5-4 to TRBJ1-2; perhaps TRBD1 as D (5 bases). The CDR3 runs to 13 residues. CDR1 and CDR2 from the germline V gene are SGHNT and YYREEE (reference sequence). V lost 5 bases and J lost 6, with 14 bases in between. CDR3 nucleotide sequence: TGTGCCAGCAGACGAGGGGAGGGCAATGGCTACACCTTC. Translation: CASRRGEGNGYTF.

The chain recombines TRBV28 with TRBJ2-2, with 8 bases lining up with TRBD1. The CDR3 runs 17 residues. Germline CDR1 MDHEN, CDR2 SYDVKM. The ends lost 6 bases at V and 1 base at J; junction bases unmatched: 10. CDR3 DNA sequence: TGTGCCAGCAGCGTCACTGGACAGGGCTTGAACACCGGGGAGCTGTTTTTT. This gives the protein CASSVTGQGLNTGELFF.

CDR3 nucleotides: TGTGCCAGCAGTTTGGAGAGCTTGTGGGGCTACACCTTC. Translated: CASSLESLWGYTF. This chain links TRBV28 with TRBJ1-2; D gene uncertain. The V and J ends lost 3 bases and 8 bases respectively, with 13 bases between them. The CDR3 covers 13 residues. Looked up from germline, CDR1 is MDHEN and CDR2 is SYDVKM.

The chain has TRBV23-1 and TRBJ1-2; the match to TRBD1 covers 9 bases. TRBV23-1 is an open reading frame whose function is uncertain. J gave up 4 bases and V 7 bases, and 4 bases lay outside the gene matches. The CDR3 runs 13 residues. Here the CDR3 reads CASKTGGGYGYTF. The CDR3 nucleotides are TGCGCCAGCAAGACAGGGGGAGGCTATGGCTACACCTTC.

V gene TRBV5-1 combines with J gene TRBJ2-1; TRBD2 matches 7 bases. Per the germline V gene, CDR1 is SGHRS and CDR2 is YFSETQ. V lost 3 bases, J lost 2 bases, and 5 bases stayed unmatched. The CDR3 has 15 residues. The CDR3 is CASSSAGDPYNEQFF. The CDR3 nucleotides are TGCGCCAGCAGCTCTGCGGGGGACCCCTACAATGAGCAGTTCTTC.